This T cell receptor beta chain was recovered during a study of early T cells in non-severe SARS-CoV-2 infection. On the study more broadly: From unsorted whole blood, bulk RNA was sequenced, and the chains remained unpaired. Whole-study findings and limits: Sequences matched to VDJdb favored anti-spike CD8 responses, while private and CD4 specificities were missed.

The TCR library protocol was used to attach unique molecular identifiers. These identifiers were attached to individual cDNA molecules. A single record per CDR3 protein comes from TCRdb applying MiXCR to the 5' RACE reads. The data show some 26,000 distinct CDR3 sequences, with about 4.5% seen just once and around 6% held by the top ten. V lost 4 bases to trimming and J lost 4 bases, with 12 bases between them. Germline lookup yields CDR1 SGHTA and CDR2 FQGNSA. There are 14 residues in the CDR3. This clonotype came up many times. Antigen unknown. The sequence was collected from an adult who was a healthcare worker with PCR-confirmed SARS-CoV-2 infection or an uninfected control (not recorded which). The gene calls are TRBV7-2 and TRBJ2-3; TRBD1 is a possible D gene (7 bases). Sequencing was carried out using whole blood. The CDR3 DNA follows: TGTGCCAGCAGCTGGAGGGGGCAGGCAGATACGCAGTATTTT. This codes for CASSWRGQADTQYF. The full variable domain, rest sourced from reference TRBV7-2 and TRBJ2-3, is GAGVSQSPSNKVTEKGKDVELRCDPISGHTALYWYRQSLGQGLEFLIYFQGNSAPDKSGLPSDRFSAERTGGSVSTLTIQRTQQEDSAVYLCASSWRGQADTQYFGPGTRLTVL.